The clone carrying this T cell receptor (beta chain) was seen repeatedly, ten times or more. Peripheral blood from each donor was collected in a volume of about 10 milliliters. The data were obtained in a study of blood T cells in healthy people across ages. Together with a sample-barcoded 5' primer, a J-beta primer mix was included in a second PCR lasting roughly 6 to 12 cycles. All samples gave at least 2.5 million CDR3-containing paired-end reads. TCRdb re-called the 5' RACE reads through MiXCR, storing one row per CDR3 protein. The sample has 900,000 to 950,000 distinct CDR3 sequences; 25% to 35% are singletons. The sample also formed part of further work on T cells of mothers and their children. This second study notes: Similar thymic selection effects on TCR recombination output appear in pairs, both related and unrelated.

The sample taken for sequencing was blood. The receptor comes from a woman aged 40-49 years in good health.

The CDR3 reads CASSFLLPGQGAEEQYF. CDR3 coding DNA: TGTGCCAGCAGTTTCCTCCTTCCGGGACAGGGGGCGGAGGAGCAGTACTTC. The chain has TRBV28 and TRBJ2-7; 12 bases align to TRBD1. The junction had 13 bases not matched to a gene; V was cut back by 3 bases and J by 7 bases. CDR1 and CDR2 (germline): MDHEN, SYDVKM. The CDR3 length is 17 residues.